This entry is about one TCR beta chain. This clonotype was detected only a few times. Its specific antigen is unknown. No quality values exist for individual bases; no much larger clone is one base distant. To demonstrate the VDJtools post-analysis software, the study profiled TCR beta repertoires from the peripheral blood of about 13 young patients with multiple sclerosis. The patients with multiple sclerosis were children and adolescents between about 6 and 15 years of age. The data belong to a study of post-analysis software for immune sequencing data (dated by TCRdb to the mid-2010s). For context, the study as a whole: Disease courses on record covered relapsing-remitting, secondary progressive and progressive-relapsing multiple sclerosis, though some patients had no subtype annotation. A subset of samples was prepared in parallel using single-end sample barcoding, then pooled and co-amplified after Illumina adapter ligation. Patient repertoires were compared against about a dozen previously published healthy control repertoires from donors aged roughly 6 to 28 years. Overall study results and their limits: Strong co-clustering of samples prepared in the same batch was shown by direct clustering with F measure, prompting a batch-effect correction. The control group was slightly older than the multiple sclerosis patient group. Multiple sclerosis patients had significantly lower normalized Chao1 diversity than controls, a result that suggests substantial peripheral T-cell clonal expansion. Roughly 5 TRBV segments, including TRBV5-6, TRBV5-1 and TRBV20-1, were significantly more frequent in patients than controls.

Receptor amplification or capture employed PCR. Sequencing relied on an Illumina HiSeq 2500. To reduce PCR and sequencing biases, unique molecular identifiers were built into the TCR beta cDNA libraries. Every 1 to 10 million input T cells yielded 500,000 or so cDNA molecules, meaning each molecule approximated one T cell. The patient libraries were prepared and sequenced using the same protocol as the earlier healthy control dataset. Within a given batch, samples were prepared together, multiplexed and sequenced on the same HiSeq lane. The authors' pipeline ran thus. MIGEC handled the raw barcoded reads, throwing out single-read molecular identifier groups before consensus assembly and CDR3 extraction. VDJtools was used for post-analysis of the clonotype tables, with diversity normalized by down-sampling every dataset to the smallest sample size. Repertoire overlap clustering matched CDR3 amino acid but not nucleotide sequences to correct batch-related cross-sample contamination. The public reads were run again by TCRdb, first through fastp at Q25 and then through MiXCR, and only productive beta chains were kept. Merged by CDR3 protein, the rows form single entries marked with the most common genes and DNA. TCRdb's processing, not the authors', yielded these V and J calls. This sample holds a few hundred thousand distinct CDR3 sequences; under 55% were observed only once. Roughly an eighth of the sample goes to the ten largest clones.

The junction carries 5 bases between V and J, which are trimmed by 0 bases and 9 bases respectively. The CDR3 spans 10 residues, from the cysteine through the phenylalanine. The CDR3 DNA has 30 bases and is translated from base 1. Looking up the germline V gene yields CDR1 SQVTM and CDR2 ANQGSEA. Input material: blood. This clonotype was obtained from a girl aged 5-17 years with multiple sclerosis. The chain is made from TRBV29-1 and TRBJ1-1; there is no confident call for the D gene. The sequence in DNA is TGCAGCGTTGAAGATGAGAAAGCTTTCTTT. Translated, it reads CSVEDEKAFF.